This T cell receptor beta chain was sequenced for a study of blood T cell repertoires in COVID-19. How the authors handled the data: From reference gene primer amplification, estimates of nucleated cell counts were derived. This table comes from immunoSEQ multiplex PCR, and its TCRdb copy is limited to in-frame clones, with some not included. D and trimming come from the DNA, and the V and J calls and clone size come from that table. The sample includes about 70,000 clones, approximately 86% of them seen just once. The trim removed 4 bases at V and 7 bases at J, leaving 2 bases unmatched. This CDR3 spans 12 amino acids.

This TCR was sampled from a man in his sixties or seventies with active COVID-19. The V gene is TRBV12-3 or TRBV12-4, the J gene TRBJ2-5; 8 nucleotides agree with TRBD2. Material: peripheral blood. The DNA for the CDR3 is TGTGCCAGCAGTTGGGCGGGAGGGACCCAGTACTTC. Translated: CASSWAGGTQYF.